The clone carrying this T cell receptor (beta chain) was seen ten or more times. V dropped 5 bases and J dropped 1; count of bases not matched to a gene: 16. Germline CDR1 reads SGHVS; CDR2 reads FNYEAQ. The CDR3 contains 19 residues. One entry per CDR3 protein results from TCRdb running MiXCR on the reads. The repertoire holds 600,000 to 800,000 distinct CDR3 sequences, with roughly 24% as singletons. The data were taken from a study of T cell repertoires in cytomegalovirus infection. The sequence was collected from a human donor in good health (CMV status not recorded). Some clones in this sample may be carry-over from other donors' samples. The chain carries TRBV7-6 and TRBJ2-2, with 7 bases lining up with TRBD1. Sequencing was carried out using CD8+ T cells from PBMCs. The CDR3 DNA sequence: TGTGCCAGCAGCCCGAAGGCTCTTGTAGGGGGCTTGAACACCGGGGAGCTGTTTTTT. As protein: CASSPKALVGGLNTGELFF.